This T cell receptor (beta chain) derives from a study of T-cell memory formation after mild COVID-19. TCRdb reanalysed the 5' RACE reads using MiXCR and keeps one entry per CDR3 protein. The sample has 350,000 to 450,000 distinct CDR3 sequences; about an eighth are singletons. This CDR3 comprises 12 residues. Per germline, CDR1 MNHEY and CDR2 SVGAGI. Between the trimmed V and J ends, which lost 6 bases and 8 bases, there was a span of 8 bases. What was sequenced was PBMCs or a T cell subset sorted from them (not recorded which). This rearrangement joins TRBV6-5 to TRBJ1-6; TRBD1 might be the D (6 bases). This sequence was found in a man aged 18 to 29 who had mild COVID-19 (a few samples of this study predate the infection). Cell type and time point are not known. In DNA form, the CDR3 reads TGTGCCAGCAGGAGGGGGGATTCACCCCTCCACTTT. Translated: CASRRGDSPLHF.